Below, 24 T cell receptor beta chains from the same sample are listed, as sequenced in a study of cytomegalovirus exposure and HLA in healthy donors. The PCR made use of 60 Vbeta and 13 Jbeta primers. Libraries were prepared by immunoSEQ multiplex PCR; TCRdb keeps only in-frame clonotypes and omits some of them. The data hold 150,000 to 200,000 clones, with over 65% observed a single time. Input material: PBMCs. The receptors were gathered from a woman younger than 45 in good health and CMV-seropositive.

Concerning this clone: Other DNA sequences from this sample encode an identical CDR3 as well. This chain joins TRBV11-3 and TRBJ2-2; a possible D gene is TRBD1 (6 bases). This CDR3 is built from 15 residues. V was shortened by 1 base and J by 2 bases, with 8 bases between the two germline ends. The germline V gene has CDR1 SGHNT and CDR2 YENEEA. This chain's CDR3 is CASSLGGGNTGELFF. Written as DNA, the CDR3 is TGTGCCAGCAGCTTAGGAGGGGGAAACACCGGGGAGCTGTTTTTT.

Remarks on this clone: The sample holds other DNA sequences that translate to the same CDR3. This chain uses TRBV5-1 with TRBJ2-7, with TRBD2 identical over 12 bases. Losses at the gene ends were 4 bases for V and 2 bases for J; bases not matched to a gene: 4. CDR1 is SGHRS and CDR2 is YFSETQ in the germline V gene. The CDR3 is 15 amino acids. The CDR3 sequence is CASSPRTSGTYEQYF. The DNA of the CDR3 is TGCGCCAGCAGCCCCCGGACTAGCGGGACCTACGAGCAGTACTTC.

The chain joins TRBV11-3 to TRBJ2-7; tentatively, D is TRBD1 (6 bases). Germline V lookup: CDR1 SGHNT, CDR2 YENEEA. Trimming took off 3 bases at V and 7 bases at J, with 22 bases between the two ends. The CDR3 runs to 16 residues. CDR3 residues: CASSLRSTGLKGEQYF. In DNA, the CDR3 is TGTGCCAGCAGCTTGAGGTCGACAGGCCTTAAGGGAGAGCAGTACTTC.

This clone was picked up a small number of times. The chain couples TRBV5-5 to TRBJ2-1; D is possibly TRBD2 (6 bases). The CDR3 runs to 14 residues. The germline V and J ends were trimmed by 5 bases and 1 base, with 10 bases remaining between them. Per the germline V gene, CDR1 is SGHKS and CDR2 is YYEKEE (reference sequence). CDR3 protein: CASSWDSSYNEQFF. The CDR3 DNA follows: TGTGCCAGCAGTTGGGACTCTTCCTACAATGAGCAGTTCTTC.

This clone appeared a few times. The V and J genes are TRBV27 and TRBJ1-2, with D uncertain. The CDR3 is made up of 13 amino acids. V lost 6 bases, J lost 3 bases, and 11 bases lay in between. The V gene's germline CDR1 is MNHEY and CDR2 SMNVEV (reference sequence). The CDR3 reads CASSPLRDYGYTF. In DNA form, the CDR3 reads TGTGCCAGCAGCCCCTTACGGGACTATGGCTACACCTTC.

This clone has only a few counts. J is TRBJ2-2 and V is TRBV5-1, with D possibly matching TRBD2 (6 bases). This CDR3 has 15 amino acids. CDR1 SGHRS and CDR2 YFSETQ come from the germline V gene. V lost 2 bases, J lost 5 bases, and 13 bases lay in between. In nucleotides, the CDR3 is TGCGCCAGCAGCTTTGTGACTAGTGGTACCGGGGAGCTGTTTTTT. This codes for CASSFVTSGTGELFF.

This chain joins TRBV6-4 and TRBJ2-1; 7 bases align to TRBD2. The germline CDR1 and CDR2 sequences are MRHNA and SNTAGT. V lost 0 bases to trimming and J lost 1 base; unmatched junction nucleotides: 3. The CDR3 loop spans 16 amino acids. CDR3 coding DNA: TGTGCCAGCAGTGACTCGACGGGGGGTTCCTACAATGAGCAGTTCTTC. Its translation: CASSDSTGGSYNEQFF.

The count of this clone is one. This rearrangement joins TRBV27 to TRBJ2-7; TRBD2 agrees at 10 bases. Looked up from germline, CDR1 is MNHEY and CDR2 is SMNVEV (reference sequence). V lost 5 bases, J lost 3 bases, and 7 bases stayed unmatched. This CDR3 is built from 15 residues. CDR3 loop: CASSVGTSASYEQYF. The CDR3 coding sequence is TGTGCCAGCAGTGTCGGGACTAGCGCCAGCTACGAGCAGTACTTC.

The chain combines TRBV7-2 with TRBJ2-5, with D tentatively TRBD2 (5 bases). V gave up 10 bases and J gave up 5 bases, with 17 bases separating them. The CDR3 has 13 residues. CDR1 SGHTA and CDR2 FQGNSA come from the germline V gene. For the CDR3, the DNA is TGTGCCACCCATCGGAGGAGTCGGGAGACCCAGTACTTC. It encodes CATHRRSRETQYF.

This clone was counted only a few times. The chain is built from TRBV11-2 and TRBJ2-5, with 15 bases fitting TRBD2. With 1 base clipped from V and 5 bases from J, the junction kept 2 bases outside the gene matches. The germline V gene has CDR1 SGHAT and CDR2 FQNNGV. The CDR3 runs to 16 residues. This CDR3 is CASSLGGTSGRETQYF. DNA of the CDR3: TGTGCCAGCAGCTTAGGAGGGACTAGCGGGAGGGAGACCCAGTACTTC.

The chain joins TRBV29-1 to TRBJ2-1; 8 nucleotides agree with TRBD2. The trim removed 4 bases at V and 6 bases at J, leaving 5 bases unmatched. The CDR3 contains 13 residues. Germline CDR1 SQVTM, CDR2 ANQGSEA. The CDR3: CSVVLGLGNEQFF. The CDR3 DNA follows: TGCAGCGTTGTCTTGGGACTAGGCAATGAGCAGTTCTTC.

The gene calls are TRBV30 and TRBJ1-2; the match to TRBD1 covers 9 bases. This CDR3 is 16 amino acids long. J gave up 8 bases and V 1 base, and 14 bases lay outside the gene matches. Germline CDR1 reads GTSNPN; CDR2 reads SVGIG (reference sequence). The DNA for the CDR3 is TGTGCCTGGAGTGGGGGCCTAAGGGACAGGGATTTCGGCTACACCTTC. This sequence encodes CAWSGGLRDRDFGYTF.

The rearrangement joins TRBV7-2 to TRBJ2-1, with TRBD2 matching over 8 bases. CDR3 length equals 14 residues. The ends lost 4 bases at V and 8 bases at J; junction bases unmatched: 7. CDR1 and CDR2 (germline): SGHTA, FQGNSA. This chain's CDR3 is CASSYGGLADEQFF. In DNA, the CDR3 is TGTGCCAGCAGCTACGGAGGACTAGCCGATGAGCAGTTCTTC.

The chain has TRBV11-3 and TRBJ1-1; D might be TRBD1 (6 bases). V lost 5 bases, J lost 5 bases, and 15 bases lay in between. CDR1 and CDR2 (germline): SGHNT, YENEEA. This CDR3 region has 14 residues. The CDR3 bases are TGTGCCAGCAGCCCCGGATCCCAGGGGACTGAAGCTTTCTTT. It is translated as CASSPGSQGTEAFF.

The chain carries TRBV19 and TRBJ1-1; TRBD1 might be the D (6 bases). The CDR3 runs 14 residues. V was pared by 0 bases and J by 3 bases, with 8 bases between. The V gene's germline CDR1 is LNHDA and CDR2 SQIVND (reference sequence). The CDR3 coding sequence is TGTGCCAGTAGTATAGAAGGGGGTTACACTGAAGCTTTCTTT. Amino acids: CASSIEGGYTEAFF.

The J gene is TRBJ2-3, the V gene TRBV13, with 14 bases lining up with TRBD2. The V gene's germline CDR1 is PRHDT and CDR2 FYEKMQ (reference sequence). The CDR3 has 18 amino acids. The trim removed 0 bases at V and 0 bases at J, leaving 2 bases unmatched. DNA of the CDR3: TGTGCCAGCAGCTTAGGGGGACTAGCGGGAGAGAGCACAGATACGCAGTATTTT. Translation gives CASSLGGLAGESTDTQYF.

The chain links TRBV6-1 to TRBJ1-1; 8 bases map to TRBD1. This CDR3 has 15 amino acids. V dropped 7 bases and J dropped 0; count of bases not matched to a gene: 7. The germline V gene has CDR1 MNHNS and CDR2 SASEGT. The CDR3 DNA is TGTGCCAGCACCCGGACAGGGTCTATGAACACTGAAGCTTTCTTT. Translation: CASTRTGSMNTEAFF.

The rearrangement joins TRBV5-4 to TRBJ2-1; TRBD2 aligns across 11 bases. Germline V gene data show CDR1 as SGHNT and CDR2 as YYREEE (reference sequence). V lost 0 bases to trimming and J lost 3 bases; unmatched junction nucleotides: 2. There are 16 residues in the CDR3. The CDR3 sequence: CASSLGGLAVYNEQFF. The CDR3 DNA reads TGTGCCAGCAGCTTGGGGGGACTAGCGGTCTACAATGAGCAGTTCTTC.

The CDR3 loop reads CASSFTSGPYEQYF. As DNA, the CDR3 is TGTGCCAGCAGCTTTACTAGCGGGCCCTACGAGCAGTACTTC. V usage is TRBV5-4 and J usage is TRBJ2-7, with 9 nucleotides matching TRBD2. The CDR3 contains 14 residues. Germline loops: CDR1 SGHNT, CDR2 YYREEE (reference sequence). Unmatched junction bases numbered 2, after V lost 2 bases and J lost 2 bases.

The chain carries TRBV9 and TRBJ2-1; 13 bases match TRBD2. The junction had 5 bases not matched to a gene; V was cut back by 4 bases and J by 4 bases. The CDR3 is 16 amino acids. Germline V CDR1 and CDR2: SGDLS, YYNGEE. In DNA, the CDR3 is TGTGCCAGCAGCCGACGGACTAGCGGGAGTTACAATGAGCAGTTCTTC. Translated: CASSRRTSGSYNEQFF.

The chain is built from TRBV5-1 and TRBJ1-2; the D is unclear. Trimming stripped 5 bases from V and 5 bases from J, with 22 bases between. The CDR3 length is 16 residues. The germline V gene has CDR1 SGHRS and CDR2 YFSETQ. The CDR3 DNA reads as TGCGCCAGCAGTTACGACGGCGGAGACCCTGGGTATGGCTACACCTTC. It yields the protein CASSYDGGDPGYGYTF.

CDR3 bases: TGTGCCAGCAGCTTAGGCGCTAGTGAGCAGTTCTTC. This sequence encodes CASSLGASEQFF. The genes are TRBV11-3 and TRBJ2-1; no clear D gene. The V end was cut by 1 base, the J end by 9 bases, with 7 bases between. This CDR3 region has 12 residues. The germline CDR1 and CDR2 sequences are SGHNT and YENEEA.

The rearrangement joins TRBV6-5 to TRBJ1-2; 9 bases map to TRBD1. The CDR3 has 16 amino acids. V was clipped by 3 bases and J by 8 bases; unmatched bases: 13. Looked up from germline, CDR1 is MNHEY and CDR2 is SVGAGI. CDR3 coding DNA: TGTGCCAGCAGTTATCGGGCGGACAGGGGAGTAGGGGGCTACACCTTC. This sequence encodes CASSYRADRGVGGYTF.

The chain carries TRBV4-1 and TRBJ2-3, with 10 bases matching TRBD2. With V trimmed by 1 base and J by 1 base, 2 bases remained unmatched. The CDR3 extends over 16 amino acids. Germline V gene lookup returns CDR1 MGHRA and CDR2 YSYEKL. The CDR3 sequence is CASSQGTSGGTDTQYF. CDR3 DNA: TGCGCCAGCAGCCAAGGGACTAGCGGTGGCACAGATACGCAGTATTTT.